The present TCR beta chain was sequenced within a study of a mutant IDH1 vaccine in newly diagnosed glioma. About the study: Patients received eight vaccinations in weeks 1, 3, 5, 7, 11, 15, 19, 23. Those enrolled had earlier been treated with radiotherapy, temozolomide, or both, mostly both. Treatment recipients were approximately 60% male and around 40% female, and their mean age was roughly 40 years. Study-wide results and limits: Vaccination elicited immune responses in approximately 93% of patients.

Germline CDR1 is GTSNPN and CDR2 is SVGIG (reference sequence). The V gene lost 0 bases and the J gene lost 0 bases, with 5 bases spanning the gap. The CDR3 contains 13 residues. Concerning this clone itself: Its antigen is currently unknown. Additional DNA sequences in this sample encode the identical CDR3.

Documented time point: week 23, last vaccination. Doses of 300 ug of mutant IDH1 20-mer peptide were given with topical imiquimod. Assay used: immunoSEQ multiplex PCR; TCRdb lists only in-frame clones, some missing. Here the sample spans 35,000 to 50,000 clones, roughly 90% being singletons. The sample in question was PBMCs, obtained from a glioma patient whose treatment included an IDH1 peptide vaccine. This TCR was recovered from a man between 45 and 60 years old with glioma. The chain combines TRBV30 with TRBJ1-2; D not resolved. Here the CDR3 reads CAWSVEANYGYTF. In DNA, the CDR3 is TGTGCCTGGAGTGTCGAAGCTAACTATGGCTACACCTTC.